What follows are 21 T cell receptor beta chains derived from one specimen sequenced in a study of blood T cell repertoires in COVID-19. Here immunoSEQ multiplex PCR was the method, and the copy in TCRdb shows in-frame clones only, minus some. The table records 100,000 to 150,000 clones, approximately 74% of them present only once. Sequenced sample: peripheral blood. Source of these receptors: a man in his 60s with acute or convalescent COVID-19.

The gene calls are TRBV12-3 or TRBV12-4 and TRBJ1-1; the D gene is possibly TRBD1 (5 bases). The CDR3 runs 12 residues. Trimming cost V 4 bases and J 11 bases, with 14 bases left between them. CDR3 in amino acids: CASSSGTSRAFF. The CDR3 DNA reads TGTGCCAGCAGTTCCGGGACTTCCCGGGCTTTCTTT.

The chain links TRBV3-1 (or the pseudogene TRBV3-2) to TRBJ1-1; a weak D match, TRBD1 (6 bases). V dropped 6 bases and J dropped 1 base, with 12 bases sitting between them. The CDR3 is 14 amino acids. Germline values: CDR1 LGHDT, CDR2 YNNKEL (reference sequence). In nucleotides, the CDR3 is TGTGCCAGCAGGGAAAGGGGGGGGAACACTGAAGCTTTCTTT. Its protein product is CASRERGGNTEAFF.

The chain recombines TRBV4-2 with TRBJ2-1; D is undetermined. Germline lookup yields CDR1 LGHNA and CDR2 YNFKEQ. The CDR3 has 17 residues. V was pared by 0 bases and J by 9 bases, with 21 bases between. The CDR3 here is CASSQEERVSLGGEQFF. CDR3 sequence (DNA): TGTGCCAGCAGCCAAGAAGAACGTGTAAGCCTTGGTGGTGAGCAGTTCTTC.

The chain couples TRBV29-1 to TRBJ2-3, with 9 bases aligning to TRBD1. V was clipped by 6 bases and J by 2 bases; unmatched bases: 6. The length of the CDR3 is 14 residues. The germline gives CDR1 SQVTM, CDR2 ANQGSEA. The CDR3 protein is CSVGTGWDTDTQYF. The CDR3 DNA reads TGCAGCGTGGGGACAGGGTGGGACACAGATACGCAGTATTTT.

The gene calls are TRBV3-1 (or the pseudogene TRBV3-2) and TRBJ2-1; D is possibly TRBD2 (6 bases). Germline V gives CDR1 LGHDT, CDR2 YNNKEL (reference sequence). This CDR3 comprises 15 residues. V lost 1 base, J lost 6 bases, and 13 bases lay in between. The CDR3 DNA follows: TGTGCCAGCAGCCAAGGTCTCGGGGGACTCAATGAGCAGTTCTTC. It is translated as CASSQGLGGLNEQFF.

The chain uses TRBV11-2 and TRBJ1-1; TRBD1 might be the D (6 bases). The CDR3 is 14 amino acids. Trimming took off 3 bases at V and 2 bases at J, with 10 bases between the two ends. In germline, CDR1 is SGHAT, CDR2 FQNNGV. This chain's CDR3 is CASSFTGLNTEAFF. For the CDR3, the DNA is TGTGCCAGCAGCTTCACAGGGCTAAACACTGAAGCTTTCTTT.

The J gene is TRBJ2-7, the V gene TRBV2, with TRBD2 matching over 8 bases. From germline, CDR1 is SNHLY and CDR2 FYNNEI. Trimming cost V 6 bases and J 6 bases; bases outside gene matches: 19. The CDR3 sequence is 17 residues long. CDR3 protein: CASSLTAGAGFASEQYF. Written as DNA, the CDR3 is TGTGCCAGCAGCCTCACAGCGGGGGCGGGATTTGCTTCCGAGCAGTACTTC.

This rearrangement joins TRBV24-1 to TRBJ2-3, with 11 bases matching TRBD2. The CDR3 length is 15 residues. Trimming at V came to 5 bases and at J to 4 bases, leaving 4 bases not matched to a gene. Germline assignment: CDR1 KGHDR and CDR2 SFDVKD. CDR3 residues: CATSAASGRSDTQYF. The CDR3 nucleotides are TGTGCCACCAGTGCGGCTAGCGGGAGGTCAGATACGCAGTATTTT.

The chain recombines TRBV6-4 with TRBJ2-2; TRBD2 is a possible D gene (5 bases). Per the germline V gene, CDR1 is MRHNA and CDR2 is SNTAGT. The CDR3 length is 15 residues. V dropped 3 bases and J dropped 0 bases, with 8 bases sitting between them. The CDR3 spells CASSDRGTNTGELFF. The CDR3 DNA follows: TGTGCCAGCAGTGATCGGGGTACGAACACCGGGGAGCTGTTTTTT.

The chain couples TRBV19 to TRBJ2-7; TRBD2 is a possible D gene (6 bases). Per germline, CDR1 LNHDA and CDR2 SQIVND (reference sequence). This CDR3 has 15 residues. V dropped 6 bases and J dropped 2 bases, with 17 bases sitting between them. As DNA, the CDR3 is TGTGCCAGTAGGGGAACAGGAGGAGGGACCTACGAGCAGTACTTC. Protein: CASRGTGGGTYEQYF.

The V gene is TRBV6-1, the J gene TRBJ1-2; D is uncertain. CDR3 length equals 15 residues. V was trimmed by 4 bases and J by 2 bases, leaving 14 bases between them. Germline CDR1 is MNHNS and CDR2 is SASEGT. The CDR3 region is CASSGAEGRNYGYTF. The DNA of the CDR3 is TGTGCCAGCAGTGGAGCGGAGGGCAGGAACTATGGCTACACCTTC.

This clone was counted a single time. The J gene is TRBJ1-1, the V gene TRBV9; D is undetermined. Germline V gives CDR1 SGDLS, CDR2 YYNGEE. With 4 bases removed from V and 5 bases from J, the gap between germline ends came to 18 bases. The CDR3 length is 15 residues. The CDR3 protein is CASSRRHGPVTEAFF. CDR3 nucleotides: TGTGCCAGCAGCAGACGACATGGGCCGGTGACTGAAGCTTTCTTT.

The chain carries TRBV4-2 and TRBJ1-2; 7 nucleotides align to TRBD1. Germline-derived CDR1 and CDR2 are LGHNA and YNFKEQ. V gave up 1 base and J gave up 4 bases; unmatched junction bases: 9. The CDR3 sequence is 16 residues long. The CDR3 sequence: CASSQGEGGTTYGYTF. In nucleotides, the CDR3 is TGTGCCAGCAGCCAAGGAGAAGGGGGCACGACCTATGGCTACACCTTC.

This clone was seen only once. The chain is built from TRBV6-5 and TRBJ2-2; 7 bases fit TRBD1. The CDR3 loop spans 15 amino acids. Germline V gives CDR1 MNHEY, CDR2 SVGAGI. V lost 5 bases, J lost 4 bases, and 7 bases stayed unmatched. The DNA of the CDR3 is TGTGCCAGCAGTCTACTGGGGACAGCCACCGGGGAGCTGTTTTTT. Translation gives CASSLLGTATGELFF.

DNA of the CDR3: TGCAGCGCCTCCGGGGAGGGGTTCATCGGGAATGAGCAGTTCTTC. Protein product: CSASGEGFIGNEQFF. The V and J genes are TRBV29-1 and TRBJ2-1, with 7 bases matching TRBD2. With 7 bases clipped from V and 7 bases from J, the junction kept 16 bases outside the gene matches. The CDR3 is 15 amino acids. The germline CDR1 and CDR2 sequences are SQVTM and ANQGSEA.

The CDR3 coding sequence is TGTGCCAGCGGAGACAGGGGCCTAATCTATGGCTACACCTTC. This codes for CASGDRGLIYGYTF. The chain employs TRBV2 and TRBJ1-2, with 8 bases identical to TRBD1. CDR3 length: 14 amino acids. Germline V gives CDR1 SNHLY, CDR2 FYNNEI. V lost 8 bases, J lost 4 bases, and 9 bases stayed unmatched.

The chain uses TRBV24-1 and TRBJ1-2, with D maybe TRBD1 (5 bases). Germline values: CDR1 KGHDR, CDR2 SFDVKD. Trimming stripped 3 bases from V and 4 bases from J, with 17 bases between. The CDR3 totals 16 residues. The CDR3 coding sequence is TGTGCCACCAGTGATCGCGGGGGGTCGAGTGCCTATGGCTACACCTTC. As protein: CATSDRGGSSAYGYTF.

The chain has TRBV6-6 and TRBJ2-7, with TRBD1 identical over 8 bases. There are 15 residues in the CDR3. Germline V gives CDR1 MNHNY, CDR2 SVGAGI (reference sequence). With V trimmed by 2 bases and J by 4 bases, 7 bases remained unmatched. CDR3 sequence: CASSYGDRTSYEQYF. The CDR3 coding sequence is TGTGCCAGCAGTTACGGGGACAGGACATCATACGAGCAGTACTTC.

The chain couples TRBV5-1 to TRBJ2-3, with TRBD2 matching 7 bases. Germline V CDR1 and CDR2: SGHRS, YFSETQ. This CDR3 has 15 amino acids. V was pared by 2 bases and J by 2 bases, with 5 bases of the junction left unmatched. CDR3 in DNA: TGCGCCAGCAGCTTCCGGGGGGACCTCACAGATACGCAGTATTTT. Its protein product is CASSFRGDLTDTQYF.

The CDR3 reads CTSSQPQKNTEAFF. DNA for the CDR3: TGCACCAGCAGCCAACCACAGAAGAACACTGAAGCTTTCTTT. The rearrangement joins TRBV1 to TRBJ1-1; TRBD1 is the table's D call and was not checked against the DNA. TRBV1 is recorded as a pseudogene. The CDR3 loop spans 14 amino acids.

V and J are TRBV5-6 and TRBJ2-5; 7 bases line up with TRBD2. The CDR3 has 14 amino acids. V trimming: 4 bases; J trimming: 1 base; junction bases outside the gene matches: 4. Germline CDR1 and CDR2: SGHDT and YYEEEE. The CDR3 DNA reads TGTGCCAGCAGCCAATCGGGGGGCCAAGAGACCCAGTACTTC. It yields the protein CASSQSGGQETQYF.